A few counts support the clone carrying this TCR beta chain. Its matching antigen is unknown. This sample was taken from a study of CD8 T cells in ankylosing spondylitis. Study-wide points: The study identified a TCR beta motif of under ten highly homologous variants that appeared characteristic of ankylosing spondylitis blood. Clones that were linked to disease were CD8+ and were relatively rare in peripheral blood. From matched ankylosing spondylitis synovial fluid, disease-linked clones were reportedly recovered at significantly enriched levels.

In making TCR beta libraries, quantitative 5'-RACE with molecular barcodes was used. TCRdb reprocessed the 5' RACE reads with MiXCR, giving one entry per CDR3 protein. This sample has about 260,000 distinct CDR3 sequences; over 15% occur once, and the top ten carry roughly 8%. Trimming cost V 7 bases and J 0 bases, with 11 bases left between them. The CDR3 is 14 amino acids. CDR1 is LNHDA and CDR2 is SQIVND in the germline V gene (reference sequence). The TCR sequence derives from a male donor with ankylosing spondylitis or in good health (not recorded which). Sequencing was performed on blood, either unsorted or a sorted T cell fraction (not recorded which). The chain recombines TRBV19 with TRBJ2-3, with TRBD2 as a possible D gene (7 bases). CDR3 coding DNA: TGTGCCAGTACCTCGGGGGGCAGCACAGATACGCAGTATTTT. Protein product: CASTSGGSTDTQYF.